This TCR beta chain stems from a study of technical replicates of blood from several donors. J lost 1 base, V lost 8 bases, and 6 bases had no gene match. Germline CDR1 LNHDA, CDR2 SQIVND (reference sequence). The CDR3 has 15 amino acids. The repertoire was sequenced with immunoSEQ multiplex PCR; TCRdb's copy has only in-frame clones and lacks some. The sample shows roughly 85,000 clones, roughly 94% of them seen only once. The rearrangement uses TRBV19 and TRBJ2-5; 11 bases are a match to TRBD2. The receptor was derived from a human donor in good health. The sample consisted of T cells isolated from PBMCs. CDR3 DNA sequence: TGTGCCAGTTCTCTAGCGGGGGGCACCCAAGAGACCCAGTACTTC. Its protein product is CASSLAGGTQETQYF.